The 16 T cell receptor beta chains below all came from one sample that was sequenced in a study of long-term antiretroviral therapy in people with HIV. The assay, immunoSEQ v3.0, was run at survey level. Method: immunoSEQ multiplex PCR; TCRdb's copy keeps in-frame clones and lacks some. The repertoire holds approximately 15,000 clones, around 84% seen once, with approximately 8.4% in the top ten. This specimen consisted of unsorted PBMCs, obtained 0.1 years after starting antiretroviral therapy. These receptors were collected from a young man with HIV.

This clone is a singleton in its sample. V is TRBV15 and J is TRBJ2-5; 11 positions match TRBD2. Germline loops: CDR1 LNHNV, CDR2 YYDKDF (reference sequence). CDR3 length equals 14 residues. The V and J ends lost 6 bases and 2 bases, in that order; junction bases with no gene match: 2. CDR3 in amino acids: CATSGTSGQETQYF. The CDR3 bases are TGTGCCACCAGTGGGACTAGCGGACAAGAGACCCAGTACTTC.

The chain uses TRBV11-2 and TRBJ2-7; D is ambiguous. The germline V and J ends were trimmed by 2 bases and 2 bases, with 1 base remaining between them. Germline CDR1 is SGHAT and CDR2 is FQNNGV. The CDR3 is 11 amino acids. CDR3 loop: CASSLTYEQYF. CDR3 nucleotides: TGTGCCAGCAGCTTAACCTACGAGCAGTACTTC.

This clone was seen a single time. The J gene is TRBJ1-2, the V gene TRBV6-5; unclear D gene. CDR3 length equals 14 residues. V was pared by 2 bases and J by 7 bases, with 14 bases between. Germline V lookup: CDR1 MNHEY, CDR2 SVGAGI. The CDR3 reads CASSYEGAVSGYTF. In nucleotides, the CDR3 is TGTGCCAGCAGTTACGAGGGTGCGGTATCTGGCTACACCTTC.

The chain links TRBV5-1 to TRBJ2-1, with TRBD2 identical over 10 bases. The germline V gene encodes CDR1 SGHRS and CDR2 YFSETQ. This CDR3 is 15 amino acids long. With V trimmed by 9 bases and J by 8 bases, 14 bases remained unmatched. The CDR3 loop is CATGGGAGGPDEQFF. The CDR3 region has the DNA TGCGCCACCGGCGGGGGAGCGGGAGGGCCGGATGAGCAGTTCTTC. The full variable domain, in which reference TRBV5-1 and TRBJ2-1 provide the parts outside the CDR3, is KAGVTQTPRYLIKTRGQQVTLSCSPISGHRSVSWYQQTPGQGLQFLFEYFSETQRNKGNFPGRFSGRQFSNSRSEMNVSTLELGDSALYLCATGGGAGGPDEQFFGPGTRLTVL.

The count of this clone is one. This CDR3 is CAWSVTQRGPGNIQYF. DNA for the CDR3: TGTGCCTGGAGTGTAACCCAGCGGGGCCCCGGAAACATTCAGTACTTC. The chain is built from TRBV30 and TRBJ2-4; 7 positions match TRBD2. Germline CDR1 GTSNPN, CDR2 SVGIG (reference sequence). With V trimmed by 0 bases and J by 6 bases, 11 bases remained unmatched. This CDR3 is built from 16 residues. The full variable domain, in which reference TRBV30 and TRBJ2-4 provide the parts outside the CDR3, is SQTIHQWPATLVQPVGSPLSLECTVEGTSNPNLYWYRQAAGRGLQLLFYSVGIGQISSEVPQNLSASRPQDRQFILSSKKLLLSDSGFYLCAWSVTQRGPGNIQYFGAGTRLSVL.

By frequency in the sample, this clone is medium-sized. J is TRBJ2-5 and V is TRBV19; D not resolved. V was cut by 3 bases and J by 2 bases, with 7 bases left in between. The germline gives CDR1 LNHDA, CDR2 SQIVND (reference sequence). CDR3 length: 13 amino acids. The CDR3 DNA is TGTGCCAGTAGTATCGCACAGCAAGAGACCCAGTACTTC. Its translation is CASSIAQQETQYF.

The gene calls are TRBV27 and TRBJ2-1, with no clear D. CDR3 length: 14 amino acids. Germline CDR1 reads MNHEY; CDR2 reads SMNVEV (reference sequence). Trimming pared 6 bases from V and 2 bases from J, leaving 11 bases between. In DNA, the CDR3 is TGTGCCAGCAGCTGGGGTAGCACCTACAATGAGCAGTTCTTC. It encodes CASSWGSTYNEQFF.

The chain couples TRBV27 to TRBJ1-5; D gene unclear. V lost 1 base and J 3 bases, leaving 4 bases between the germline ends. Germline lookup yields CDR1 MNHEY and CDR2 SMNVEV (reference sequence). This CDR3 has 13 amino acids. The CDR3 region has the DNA TGTGCCAGCAGTTTATGGGTCAATCAGCCCCAGCATTTT. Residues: CASSLWVNQPQHF.

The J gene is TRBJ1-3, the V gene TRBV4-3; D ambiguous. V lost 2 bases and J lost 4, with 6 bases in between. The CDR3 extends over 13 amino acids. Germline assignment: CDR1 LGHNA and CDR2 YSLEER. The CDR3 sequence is CASSQWVGNTIYF. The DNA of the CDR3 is TGCGCCAGCAGCCAATGGGTAGGAAACACCATATATTTT.

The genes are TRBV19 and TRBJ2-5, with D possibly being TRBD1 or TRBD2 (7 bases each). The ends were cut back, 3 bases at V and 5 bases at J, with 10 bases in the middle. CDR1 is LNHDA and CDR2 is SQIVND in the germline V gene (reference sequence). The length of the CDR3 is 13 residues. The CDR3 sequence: CASSIQGGETQYF. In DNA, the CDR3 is TGTGCCAGTAGTATTCAGGGGGGGGAGACCCAGTACTTC.

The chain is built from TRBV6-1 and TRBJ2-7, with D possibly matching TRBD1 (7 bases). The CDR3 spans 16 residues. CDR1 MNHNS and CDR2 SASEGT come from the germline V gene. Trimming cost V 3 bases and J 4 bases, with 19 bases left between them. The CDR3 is CASSEEGAGPGYEQYF. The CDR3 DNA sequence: TGTGCCAGCAGTGAGGAGGGGGCTGGACCGGGGTACGAGCAGTACTTC.

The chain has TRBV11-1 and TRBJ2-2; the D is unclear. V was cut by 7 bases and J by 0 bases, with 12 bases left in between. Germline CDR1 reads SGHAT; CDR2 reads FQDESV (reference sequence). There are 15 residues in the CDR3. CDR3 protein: CASTSLGSNTGELFF. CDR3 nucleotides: TGTGCCAGCACATCCTTGGGCTCGAACACCGGGGAGCTGTTTTTT. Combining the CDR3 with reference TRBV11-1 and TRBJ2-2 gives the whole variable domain EAEVAQSPRYKITEKSQAVAFWCDPISGHATLYWYRQILGQGPELLVQFQDESVVDDSQLPKDRFSAERLKGVDSTLKIQPAELGDSAMYLCASTSLGSNTGELFFGEGSRLTVL.

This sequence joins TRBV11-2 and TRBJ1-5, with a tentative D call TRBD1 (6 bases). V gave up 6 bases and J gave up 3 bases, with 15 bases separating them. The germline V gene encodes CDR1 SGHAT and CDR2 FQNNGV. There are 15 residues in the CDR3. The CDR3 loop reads CASSYEPGVNQPQHF. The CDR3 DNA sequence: TGTGCCAGCAGTTATGAACCAGGGGTCAATCAGCCCCAGCATTTT.

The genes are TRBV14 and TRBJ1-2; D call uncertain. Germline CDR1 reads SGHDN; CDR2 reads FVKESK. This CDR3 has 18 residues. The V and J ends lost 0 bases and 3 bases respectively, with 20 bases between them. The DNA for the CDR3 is TGTGCCAGCAGCCAAGATTTCGGTGGTGGCTCCCCCGACTATGGCTACACCTTC. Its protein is CASSQDFGGGSPDYGYTF.

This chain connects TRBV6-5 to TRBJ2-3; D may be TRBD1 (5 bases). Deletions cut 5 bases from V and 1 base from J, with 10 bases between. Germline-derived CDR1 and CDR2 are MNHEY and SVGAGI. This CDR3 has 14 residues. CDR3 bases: TGTGCCAGCAGTCGTGGGGCCCGCACAGATACGCAGTATTTT. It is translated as CASSRGARTDTQYF.

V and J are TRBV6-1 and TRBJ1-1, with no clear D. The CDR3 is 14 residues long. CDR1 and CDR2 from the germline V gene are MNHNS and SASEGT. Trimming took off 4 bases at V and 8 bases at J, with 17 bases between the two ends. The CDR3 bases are TGTGCCAGCAGTGGACCGTGGACGGCCTGGGAAGCTTTCTTT. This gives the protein CASSGPWTAWEAFF.